These 16 T cell receptor beta chains originate from one sample sequenced in a study of blood T cell repertoires in COVID-19. Method: immunoSEQ multiplex PCR; TCRdb's copy keeps in-frame clones and lacks some. The sample includes more than 80,000 clones, 75% to 90% of them seen just once. The sample comprised peripheral blood. These receptors were obtained from a human donor with active COVID-19. The donor label of this sample is uncertain.

This clone has only one observation. V usage is TRBV11-2 and J usage is TRBJ2-4, with TRBD1 matching over 7 bases. The CDR3 length is 14 residues. The germline gives CDR1 SGHAT, CDR2 FQNNGV. Losses at the gene ends were 5 bases for V and 6 bases for J; bases not matched to a gene: 7. Written as DNA, the CDR3 is TGTGCCAGCAGCCTACGGACAGGATTAAACATTCAGTACTTC. It encodes CASSLRTGLNIQYF.

The chain uses TRBV21-1 and TRBJ2-2; the table calls TRBD2, which could not be checked here. TRBV21-1 is reported as a pseudogene. CDR3 size: 14 residues. In DNA, the CDR3 is TGTGCCAGCAGCATCGGGGGAAACACCGGGGAGCTGTTTTTT. Translated: CASSIGGNTGELFF.

The chain uses TRBV5-1 and TRBJ2-1, with a weak D call TRBD2 (7 bases). CDR1 is SGHRS and CDR2 is YFSETQ in the germline V gene. Trimming cost V 2 bases and J 7 bases, with 19 bases left between them. This CDR3 is built from 16 residues. CDR3 loop: CASSFDRRGSSNEQFF. The CDR3 DNA follows: TGCGCCAGCAGCTTCGACAGGCGGGGGTCCAGTAATGAGCAGTTCTTC.

This chain joins TRBV19 and TRBJ2-7; 7 bases match TRBD1. CDR3 length: 14 residues. The V gene's germline CDR1 is LNHDA and CDR2 SQIVND (reference sequence). J gave up 5 bases and V 4 bases, and 8 bases lay outside the gene matches. CDR3 sequence (DNA): TGTGCCAGTAGTAGTCAGGGGGATCGAAACGAGCAGTACTTC. Its protein is CASSSQGDRNEQYF.

This clone was counted a few times. V gene TRBV5-1 combines with J gene TRBJ1-2; 9 bases match TRBD1. Unmatched junction bases numbered 3, after V lost 3 bases and J lost 6 bases. The CDR3 covers 13 residues. Germline CDR1 SGHRS, CDR2 YFSETQ. The CDR3 DNA sequence: TGCGCCAGCAGCTGGGACAGGGAGGATGGCTACACCTTC. Amino acid sequence: CASSWDREDGYTF.

The CDR3 region has the DNA TGTGCCAGCAGCGTCGGACTAGCGGGGGGCCCCGCAGATACGCAGTATTTT. Translated, it gives CASSVGLAGGPADTQYF. The V gene is TRBV9, the J gene TRBJ2-3; the match to TRBD2 covers 14 bases. CDR1 and CDR2 (germline): SGDLS, YYNGEE. J gave up 4 bases and V 2 bases, and 6 bases lay outside the gene matches. The CDR3 runs 17 residues.

The CDR3 DNA reads as TGTGCCAGCAGTTTCCCGACAGGACCAGCGGGGCTCGACACAGATACGCAGTATTTT. Amino acids: CASSFPTGPAGLDTDTQYF. The V gene is TRBV28, the J gene TRBJ2-3; perhaps TRBD2 as D (7 bases). This CDR3 contains 19 residues. Germline assignment: CDR1 MDHEN and CDR2 SYDVKM. Trimming removed 3 bases from V and 2 bases from J, with 24 bases in between.

This clone was counted a single time. This chain links TRBV6-2 or TRBV6-3 with TRBJ2-7; 10 positions agree with TRBD1. After removal of 4 bases from V and 0 bases from J, the junction contained 3 bases not matched to a gene. Germline V gene sequence: CDR1 MNHEY, CDR2 SVGEGT. The CDR3 covers 15 residues. As DNA, the CDR3 is TGTGCCAGCAGTTCATGGACAGGGGGCTCCTACGAGCAGTACTTC. Its protein product is CASSSWTGGSYEQYF.

The J gene is TRBJ2-2, the V gene TRBV9, with 10 bases identical to TRBD2. The junction had 3 bases not matched to a gene; V was cut back by 0 bases and J by 7 bases. The length of the CDR3 is 15 residues. From germline, CDR1 is SGDLS and CDR2 YYNGEE. CDR3 coding DNA: TGTGCCAGCAGCGTAGAGCGGGGGGGCGTCGGGGAGCTGTTTTTT. Translating gives CASSVERGGVGELFF.

In its sample, this clone was seen once. The CDR3 coding sequence is TGTGCCAGCAGCTTAGCCCTCGGCAGGGGAAACACCATATATTTT. It is translated as CASSLALGRGNTIYF. The V and J genes are TRBV7-8 and TRBJ1-3; D gene unclear. CDR1 is SGHVS, CDR2 FQNEAQ, per germline. V was cut by 0 bases and J by 4 bases, with 10 bases left in between. The CDR3 spans 15 residues. The whole variable domain, filled in from reference TRBV7-8 and TRBJ1-3, reads GAGVSQSPRYKVAKRGQDVALRCDPISGHVSLFWYQQALGQGPEFLTYFQNEAQLDKSGLPSDRFFAERPEGSVSTLKIQRTQQEDSAVYLCASSLALGRGNTIYFGEGSWLTVV.

The chain links TRBV6-5 to TRBJ2-3, with 7 bases aligning to TRBD1. Germline loops: CDR1 MNHEY, CDR2 SVGAGI. Losses at the gene ends were 6 bases for V and 0 bases for J; bases not matched to a gene: 3. The CDR3 loop spans 14 amino acids. In DNA, the CDR3 is TGTGCCAGCAGCGACAGGGTTAGCACAGATACGCAGTATTTT. Its translation: CASSDRVSTDTQYF.

The chain couples TRBV25-1 to TRBJ1-2, with 12 bases aligning to TRBD1. Trimming removed 3 bases from V and 7 bases from J; junction bases left unmatched: 9. This CDR3 is built from 16 residues. CDR1 and CDR2 from the germline V gene are MGHDK and SYGVNS. This CDR3 reads CASSDTWGTGGSGYTF. In nucleotides, the CDR3 is TGTGCCAGCAGTGATACCTGGGGGACAGGGGGCTCTGGCTACACCTTC.

This chain uses TRBV14 with TRBJ1-2; 7 bases map to TRBD1. Germline CDR1 is SGHDN and CDR2 is FVKESK. The length of the CDR3 is 15 residues. The ends lost 0 bases at V and 7 bases at J; junction bases unmatched: 8. CDR3: CASSQDLTRGSGYTF. In nucleotides, the CDR3 is TGTGCCAGCAGCCAAGATCTCACCAGGGGGTCTGGCTACACCTTC.

The gene calls are TRBV4-3 and TRBJ2-7; 10 bases line up with TRBD1. Germline trimming cut 0 bases from V and 5 bases from J; bases unmatched to any gene: 7. The CDR3 is made up of 16 amino acids. Looked up from germline, CDR1 is LGHNA and CDR2 is YSLEER. CDR3 loop: CASSQEGWTGGNEQYF. The CDR3 bases are TGCGCCAGCAGCCAAGAGGGTTGGACAGGGGGTAACGAGCAGTACTTC.

This clone was observed a handful of times. This chain joins TRBV7-8 and TRBJ2-7; possible D gene TRBD1, 6 bases. CDR3 length: 14 amino acids. The germline gives CDR1 SGHVS, CDR2 FQNEAQ. V shed 4 bases and J shed 6 bases, with 16 bases lying between them. For the CDR3, the DNA is TGTGCCAGCAGCTCGGGGACATCCGGGACCGAGCAGTACTTC. It yields the protein CASSSGTSGTEQYF.

V usage is TRBV10-3 and J usage is TRBJ2-7, with TRBD2 identical over 9 bases. Germline trimming cut 11 bases from V and 3 bases from J; bases unmatched to any gene: 8. The length of the CDR3 is 13 residues. Germline CDR1 reads ENHRY; CDR2 reads SYGVKD. The CDR3 sequence is CAGGGVGSYEQYF. Written as DNA, the CDR3 is TGTGCCGGCGGGGGGGTGGGAAGCTACGAGCAGTACTTC.